This entry lists 5 T cell receptor beta chains sequenced from one sample in a study of T-cell reconstitution after alpha-beta-depleted transplantation in children. A TCRbeta library incorporating unique molecular identifiers was prepared. TCRdb re-derived calls from the PCR reads in MiXCR, one entry per CDR3 protein. The table lists 440,000 or so distinct CDR3 sequences, roughly 43% of them singletons. The starting material was PBMCs, obtained before TCRalphabeta/CD19-depleted stem cell transplant. All receptors derive from a girl aged 2-9 years with aplastic anemia, due to receive a stem cell transplant.

The rearrangement links TRBV12-3 or TRBV12-4 to TRBJ1-2, with 7 bases identical to TRBD1. The trim removed 7 bases at V and 4 bases at J, leaving 3 bases unmatched. The CDR3 length is 12 residues. This CDR3 is CASKTGSYGYTF. The CDR3 nucleotides are TGTGCCAGCAAGACAGGGTCCTATGGCTACACCTTC.

A word on this clonotype: Being one base from a much bigger clone, this may be a read error. V usage is TRBV3-1 and J usage is TRBJ2-6; 8 bases are shared with TRBD2. The CDR3 totals 18 residues. From germline, CDR1 is LGHDT and CDR2 YNNKEL (reference sequence). The CDR3 protein is CATSQPTSGLRGANVLTF. The CDR3 region has the DNA TGTGCCACCAGCCAACCTACTAGCGGTCTCAGAGGGGCCAACGTCCTGACTTTC.

This sequence joins TRBV3-1 and TRBJ1-2, with D uncertain. Per germline, CDR1 LGHDT and CDR2 YNNKEL (reference sequence). V lost 3 bases, J lost 3 bases, and 11 bases lay in between. The CDR3 totals 14 residues. CDR3 sequence reads: CASSQSGWDYGYTF. In DNA form, the CDR3 reads TGTGCCAGCAGCCAGTCCGGATGGGACTATGGCTACACCTTC.

The rearrangement links TRBV29-1 to TRBJ1-3; D gene uncertain. Trimming removed 6 bases at V and 0 bases at J, with 12 bases between. The CDR3 loop spans 14 amino acids. CDR1 is SQVTM, CDR2 ANQGSEA, per germline. CDR3 DNA: TGCAGCGTCTGGACGGCCAACTCTGGAAACACCATATATTTT. Its protein is CSVWTANSGNTIYF.

The CDR3 region has the DNA TGTGCCTGGAGACGTACAGGACAGATGAACACTGAAGCTTTCTTT. The encoded protein is CAWRRTGQMNTEAFF. The chain couples TRBV30 to TRBJ1-1; maybe TRBD1 (6 bases). The CDR3 length is 15 residues. CDR1 is GTSNPN and CDR2 is SVGIG in the germline V gene (reference sequence). V lost 3 bases and J 0 bases, leaving 14 bases between the germline ends.